The clone carrying this TCR beta chain was seen a few times. The antigen remains undetermined. The data derive from a study of cytomegalovirus exposure and HLA in healthy donors. Study summary: Per a later analysis, the approximately 690 first-cohort and more than 100 validation repertoires shared one platform.

Data came from immunoSEQ multiplex PCR; TCRdb stores just in-frame clones and leaves some out. This sample has 150,000 to 200,000 clones, with approximately 84% found just once. Study-level findings and limits: Researchers reported that a few CMV-associated chains were confirmed in vitro as CMV antigen-specific.

The CDR3 contains 17 residues. V was pared by 3 bases and J by 7 bases, with 11 bases of the junction left unmatched. Looked up from germline, CDR1 is SGDLS and CDR2 is YYNGEE. This clonotype was sampled from a man in his thirties or forties in good health and CMV-seropositive. Sequenced: PBMCs. The rearrangement uses TRBV9 and TRBJ1-6; 9 nucleotides match TRBD1. The CDR3, as DNA: TGTGCCAGCAGCGATGGGACAGGGTATTTCGGGAATTCACCCCTCCACTTT. It encodes CASSDGTGYFGNSPLHF.